The rows below give T cell receptor beta chains drawn from one sample of a study of tumor-infiltrating lymphocytes in primary liver carcinoma. One entry per CDR3 protein results from TCRdb running MiXCR on the multiplex PCR reads. Among about 330,000 distinct CDR3 sequences listed, 65% were seen once. Specimen: peripheral blood. The receptors here all came from a man aged 40-49 years with primary liver carcinoma and hepatitis B virus infection. Both conserved end residues are part of each CDR3. The order of the fields is D gene, J gene, clone size, V gene, CDR3 DNA, CDR3 protein. D genes are given only for firm matches. Expanded clones get a size class; other rows say once, few or many, or leave the size out.

- TRBJ2-3 many TRBV4-3 TGCGCCAGCAGCCGACTATCGACAGAAGAAGATACGCAGTATTTT CASSRLSTEEDTQYF
TRBD2 TRBJ2-1 - TRBV11-1 TGTGCCAGCAGAGCCGGGACTAGCCGAAATGAGTGGTTCTTC CASRAGTSRNEWFF
- TRBJ2-1 many TRBV6-5 TGTGCCAGCCTGTTGGCGGGGTCCAATGAGCAGTTCTTC CASLLAGSNEQFF
- TRBJ1-1 - TRBV11-2 TGTGCTGGCAGCTTAAAGAGGAACACTGGAGCTTTCTTT CAGSLKRNTGAFF
- TRBJ2-2 - TRBV5-1 TGCGCCAGCAGCTTCCCGACATTGAACACCGGGGAGCTGTTTTTT CASSFPTLNTGELFF
TRBD2 TRBJ2-3 few TRBV28 TGTGCCAGCAGTTCACGTTGGGGGGGAAGCACAGATACGCAGTATTTT CASSSRWGGSTDTQYF
- TRBJ2-5 - TRBV29-1 TGCAGCGTAGTGGCTAGGAGGGAAGGGGAGACCCAATACTTC CSVVARREGETQYF
- TRBJ1-6 few TRBV25-1 TGTGCCAGCACTGCGGGGGGGGCCTCACCCCTCCACTTT CASTAGGASPLHF
TRBD2 TRBJ2-5 - TRBV29-1 TGTAGCCTTGAATCCGGGAGGGCCCCCGGGACCCAGTACTTC CSLESGRAPGTQYF
TRBD2 TRBJ2-2 - TRBV13 TGTGCCAGCAGCTTGCGACTAGCGGGGAACACCAGGGAGCTGTTTTTT CASSLRLAGNTRELFF
- TRBJ2-1 - TRBV4-2 TGTGCCAGCAGCCCTCCTTCGCAAAATGAGCAGTTCTTC CASSPPSQNEQFF
- TRBJ1-5 few TRBV6-6 TGTGCCAGCAGGAGAGAGGGACGGGGTCAGCCCCAGCATTTT CASRREGRGQPQHF
TRBD2 TRBJ2-1 - TRBV29-1 TGCAGGGTTGGACTAGCGGGAGGATTCTACAATGAGCAGTTCTTC CRVGLAGGFYNEQFF
TRBD2 TRBJ2-7 - TRBV29-1 TGCAGCGTCGAAGGGCGGGAGTCCTACGAGCAATACTTC CSVEGRESYEQYF
- TRBJ2-7 - TRBV5-6 TGTGCCAGCAGCTACCTCCGTGACTACTTAGATCACGAGCAGTACTTC CASSYLRDYLDHEQYF
- TRBJ2-7 - TRBV30 TGTGCCTGGACCAAGGGGGGAGGCGAGCAGTACTTC CAWTKGGGEQYF
TRBD1 TRBJ2-4 - TRBV11-2 TGTGTCAGCAGCCCGGACAGGGGGCAGTGGACCAAAAACATTCAGAACTTC CVSSPDRGQWTKNIQNF
TRBD1 TRBJ2-7 many TRBV29-1 TGCAGCGCTTTGGACAGGTTAACGGACGAGCAGTACTTC CSALDRLTDEQYF
- TRBJ2-7 - TRBV6-2/TRBV6-3 TGTGCCAGCAGTGCCCTCGGGTGGGATGCCTACGAGCAGTACTTC CASSALGWDAYEQYF
- TRBJ2-5 - TRBV6-6 TGTGCCAGGAGTCGGAGGCACTTAGGGAAGACCCAGCACTTC CARSRRHLGKTQHF
TRBD1 TRBJ1-1 many TRBV5-4 TGTGCCAGCAGTTTTGGCGACAGGGCGTTCGCTTTCTTT CASSFGDRAFAFF
TRBD1 TRBJ2-1 - TRBV12-3/TRBV12-4 TGTGCCAGCAGACCGGGACAGGGTTCCTACAATGAGCAGTTCTTC CASRPGQGSYNEQFF
- TRBJ1-4 many TRBV12-3/TRBV12-4 TGTGCCAGCAGTTTACATACAGGGTTAGGAGAAAAACTGTTTTTT CASSLHTGLGEKLFF
TRBD1 TRBJ2-7 - TRBV12-3/TRBV12-4 TGTGCCAGCAGTTTAGCAGGGACAGGGTTGGACGAGCAGTACTTC CASSLAGTGLDEQYF
- TRBJ2-1 many TRBV11-2 TGTGCCAGCAGCTTAGACGGGAGCGAGTACAATGAGCAGTTCTTC CASSLDGSEYNEQFF
- TRBJ1-5 - TRBV2 TGTGCCACCAGACGGCAGTTAAATCAGCCCCAGCATTTT CATRRQLNQPQHF
- TRBJ1-6 few TRBV6-5 TGTGTCAGCAGTTACATGGGTCAGGATTCACCCCTCCACTTT CVSSYMGQDSPLHF
- TRBJ2-7 - TRBV11-2 TGTGCCAGCAGCTTACGCGGGGACTCTTACGAGCTGTACTTC CASSLRGDSYELYF
TRBD2 TRBJ2-3 - TRBV10-3 TGTGCCATCAGTGGGGGACTAGAGGGAACTCCCACAGATACGCAGTATTTT CAISGGLEGTPTDTQYF
- TRBJ2-1 - TRBV11-2 TGTGCCAGCAGCTTAAAATGGTCTAGCTCCTACAATGAGAAGTCCTTC CASSLKWSSSYNEKSF
- TRBJ2-5 - TRBV11-2 TGTGCCAGCAGCCCCGTCGGGCTAGTCCCAGAGACCCAGTACTTC CASSPVGLVPETQYF